Shown below are 32 T cell receptor beta chains from a single sample sequenced in a study of T cell changes during pregnancy in multiple sclerosis. Libraries were prepared by immunoSEQ multiplex PCR; TCRdb keeps only in-frame clonotypes and omits some of them. The profile covers tens of thousands of clones, with roughly nine tenths appearing a single time and around 0.96% taken by the ten largest. This specimen was peripheral blood, taken in the first trimester of pregnancy. The receptor set was obtained from a female donor in good health, enrolled as a control in a pregnancy study.

The V call is TRBV7-6, the J call TRBJ2-3; 8 nucleotides line up with TRBD1. CDR3 size: 15 residues. The J segment lost 1 base and the V segment lost 4 bases, leaving 4 bases of the junction unmatched. From germline, CDR1 is SGHVS and CDR2 FNYEAQ. Written as DNA, the CDR3 is TGTGCCAGCAGCTCCAGGGGGCCCGGCACAGATACGCAGTATTTT. Its protein is CASSSRGPGTDTQYF.

This chain connects TRBV7-9 to TRBJ2-7; D is perhaps TRBD1 (6 bases). Trimming cost V 1 base and J 6 bases, with 7 bases left between them. The germline V gene encodes CDR1 SEHNR and CDR2 FQNEAQ (reference sequence). CDR3 length: 12 amino acids. The chain's CDR3 is CASSLGGGEQYF. The CDR3 DNA reads TGTGCCAGCAGCTTAGGAGGGGGCGAGCAGTACTTC.

The chain couples TRBV5-1 to TRBJ2-3; 13 positions match TRBD2. The ends lost 4 bases at V and 5 bases at J; junction bases unmatched: 7. This CDR3 spans 16 amino acids. Looked up from germline, CDR1 is SGHRS and CDR2 is YFSETQ. The CDR3 reads CASSTWTSGSGDTQYF. Written as DNA, the CDR3 is TGCGCCAGCAGCACCTGGACTAGCGGGAGTGGAGATACGCAGTATTTT.

This chain connects TRBV5-8 to TRBJ1-1, with D maybe TRBD1 (6 bases). This CDR3 comprises 14 residues. Germline V lookup: CDR1 SGHTS, CDR2 YDEGEE. Trimming took 0 bases from V and 6 from J, leaving 12 bases between them. The CDR3 bases are TGTGCCAGCAGCTTGGAGGACAGTGTATCTGAAGCTTTCTTT. Translation: CASSLEDSVSEAFF.

The chain combines TRBV19 with TRBJ1-2; a possible D gene is TRBD1 (5 bases). The CDR3 sequence is 14 residues long. Looked up from germline, CDR1 is LNHDA and CDR2 is SQIVND (reference sequence). V was shortened by 3 bases and J by 7 bases, with 15 bases between the two germline ends. This CDR3 reads CASSIVGAPAGYTF. The DNA for the CDR3 is TGTGCCAGTAGTATTGTAGGGGCTCCTGCTGGCTACACCTTC.

The CDR3 bases are TGCGCCAGCAGTCTCGGGAGGTTCAGCTCCTACAATGAGCAGTTCTTC. It yields the protein CASSLGRFSSYNEQFF. The J gene is TRBJ2-1, the V gene TRBV4-1, with 7 bases fitting TRBD2. V lost 6 bases and J lost 0; bases outside the gene matches: 8. In germline, CDR1 is MGHRA, CDR2 YSYEKL. The CDR3 covers 16 residues.

This clone was recorded only once. This sequence joins TRBV5-1 and TRBJ2-1, with 9 bases lining up with TRBD2. Trimming cost V 2 bases and J 3 bases; bases outside gene matches: 0. Germline loops: CDR1 SGHRS, CDR2 YFSETQ. The CDR3 consists of 14 residues. The CDR3 DNA is TGCGCCAGCAGCTTACTAGCGGGCTACAATGAGCAGTTCTTC. It specifies CASSLLAGYNEQFF.

The chain combines TRBV28 with TRBJ2-2, with D possibly matching TRBD2 (6 bases). This CDR3 has 15 residues. V lost 5 bases and J lost 5, with 15 bases in between. Germline CDR1 is MDHEN and CDR2 is SYDVKM. As DNA, the CDR3 is TGTGCCAGCAGTGGTGGGGGGAGGAGGACCGGGGAGCTGTTTTTT. It encodes CASSGGGRRTGELFF.

The V gene is TRBV7-9, the J gene TRBJ1-1; TRBD1 agrees at 11 bases. Germline V lookup: CDR1 SEHNR, CDR2 FQNEAQ (reference sequence). J lost 2 bases, V lost 1 base, and 9 bases had no gene match. The CDR3 is made up of 18 amino acids. The CDR3 here is CASSLGFWDRGFNTEAFF. DNA of the CDR3: TGTGCCAGCAGCTTAGGCTTCTGGGACAGGGGGTTCAACACTGAAGCTTTCTTT.

The chain links TRBV5-4 to TRBJ2-2; 9 bases agree with TRBD2. V was pared by 5 bases and J by 3 bases, with 5 bases of the junction left unmatched. Germline values: CDR1 SGHNT, CDR2 YYREEE (reference sequence). The CDR3 has 15 amino acids. CDR3 residues: CASRPTSGYTGELFF. The CDR3 nucleotides are TGTGCCAGCAGACCGACTAGCGGATACACCGGGGAGCTGTTTTTT.

This clone showed up just once. This chain joins TRBV7-9 and TRBJ2-2; weak D call: TRBD2 (5 bases). Trimming removed 8 bases at V and 0 bases at J, with 10 bases between. Per the germline V gene, CDR1 is SEHNR and CDR2 is FQNEAQ (reference sequence). This CDR3 region has 14 residues. Written as DNA, the CDR3 is TGTGCCAGCCATGGAGGCCCGAACACCGGGGAGCTGTTTTTT. Residues: CASHGGPNTGELFF.

This clone was picked up a small number of times. This chain connects TRBV6-5 to TRBJ1-2, with D perhaps matching TRBD1 (5 bases). Trimming left V 3 bases short and J 4 bases short, with 12 bases between. CDR3 length: 14 residues. Per the germline V gene, CDR1 is MNHEY and CDR2 is SVGAGI. The CDR3 DNA sequence: TGTGCCAGCAGTTATAGGAGGGGCGGCTATGGCTACACCTTC. As protein: CASSYRRGGYGYTF.

This chain uses TRBV6-5 with TRBJ2-2; D possibly corresponds to TRBD2 (6 bases). This CDR3 region has 15 residues. Trimming removed 6 bases from V and 3 bases from J, with 14 bases in between. The V gene's germline CDR1 is MNHEY and CDR2 SVGAGI. The CDR3 DNA sequence: TGTGCCAGCAGACCACCGGGACTCGACACCGGGGAGCTGTTTTTT. Protein sequence: CASRPPGLDTGELFF.

The chain uses TRBV4-3 and TRBJ2-3; 14 bases align to TRBD2. The CDR3 has 15 amino acids. The germline V gene encodes CDR1 LGHNA and CDR2 YSLEER. V lost 4 bases, J lost 4 bases, and 1 base stayed unmatched. The DNA for the CDR3 is TGCGCCAGCAGCCCGGGACTAGCGGGAGCAGATACGCAGTATTTT. Protein: CASSPGLAGADTQYF.

This chain uses TRBV7-2 with TRBJ1-5, with D tentatively TRBD1 (5 bases). V lost 6 bases and J 9 bases, leaving 21 bases between the germline ends. Germline V CDR1 and CDR2: SGHTA, FQGNSA. There are 15 residues in the CDR3. The CDR3 DNA reads as TGTGCCAGCAGTAAAGCGGGGGGACCGGGGGGGCCCCAGCATTTT. This gives the protein CASSKAGGPGGPQHF.

This clone was seen only a few times. The chain links TRBV19 to TRBJ1-1; D perhaps matches TRBD1 (6 bases). V lost 4 bases and J lost 1, with 10 bases in between. Germline CDR1 reads LNHDA; CDR2 reads SQIVND (reference sequence). The length of the CDR3 is 14 residues. CDR3 nucleotide sequence: TGTGCCAGTAGTAGCTGGGGGCGGAACACTGAAGCTTTCTTT. This codes for CASSSWGRNTEAFF.

The table lists this clone with a few counts. This sample includes further DNA sequences coding for the same CDR3. The V gene is TRBV7-2, the J gene TRBJ1-2; D is possibly TRBD1 (6 bases). CDR3 size: 14 residues. Deletions cut 1 base from V and 2 bases from J, with 8 bases between. Germline-derived CDR1 and CDR2 are SGHTA and FQGNSA. This chain's CDR3 is CASSLGTANYGYTF. The CDR3, as DNA: TGTGCCAGCAGCTTAGGGACAGCGAACTATGGCTACACCTTC.

This clone was recorded once. The gene calls are TRBV4-2 and TRBJ2-3, with D maybe TRBD2 (5 bases). This CDR3 is 16 amino acids long. V gave up 0 bases and J gave up 1 base, with 11 bases separating them. Germline V gene data show CDR1 as LGHNA and CDR2 as YNFKEQ. This CDR3 is CASSQELLAGTDTQYF. CDR3 nucleotides: TGTGCCAGCAGCCAAGAACTGCTAGCCGGCACAGATACGCAGTATTTT.

V is TRBV1 and J is TRBJ2-1; the table's D call TRBD2 went unverified against the DNA. TRBV1 is shown as a pseudogene. The CDR3 runs 19 residues. In nucleotides, the CDR3 is TGCACCAGCAGCCAAGAAGGCGGGAGGGCTTTTCCGGGGCTCAATGAGCAGTTCTTC. Its protein product is CTSSQEGGRAFPGLNEQFF.

This sequence joins TRBV7-2 and TRBJ1-1; D perhaps matches TRBD1 (6 bases). V was clipped by 5 bases and J by 1 base, with 11 bases between them. The CDR3 is made up of 14 amino acids. From germline, CDR1 is SGHTA and CDR2 FQGNSA. The CDR3: CASSRGGRNTEAFF. CDR3 nucleotides: TGTGCCAGCAGCCGGGGGGGCCGGAACACTGAAGCTTTCTTT.

V gene TRBV6-4 combines with J gene TRBJ2-2; 8 bases map to TRBD1. The CDR3 is 15 amino acids. Looked up from germline, CDR1 is MRHNA and CDR2 is SNTAGT. V trimming: 4 bases; J trimming: 1 base; junction bases outside the gene matches: 2. The CDR3 DNA reads TGTGCCAGCAGTGCCGGGACAGGGAACACCGGGGAGCTGTTTTTT. It is translated as CASSAGTGNTGELFF.

The chain joins TRBV7-9 to TRBJ1-5, with a possible D match to TRBD1 (6 bases). The CDR3 consists of 15 residues. Germline V gene sequence: CDR1 SEHNR, CDR2 FQNEAQ (reference sequence). Trimming cost V 5 bases and J 6 bases, with 17 bases left between them. This CDR3 reads CASSPTLGGAQPQHF. CDR3 bases: TGTGCCAGCAGCCCGACTCTGGGGGGGGCTCAGCCCCAGCATTTT.

The chain recombines TRBV5-1 with TRBJ1-2; no clear D gene. In germline, CDR1 is SGHRS, CDR2 YFSETQ. The CDR3 spans 14 residues. V lost 0 bases, J lost 7 bases, and 13 bases lay in between. CDR3: CASSLESGVSGYTF. Here the CDR3 DNA reads TGCGCCAGCAGCTTGGAATCCGGGGTGAGTGGCTACACCTTC.

The V and J genes are TRBV7-9 and TRBJ2-1; perhaps TRBD1 as D (5 bases). Germline loops: CDR1 SEHNR, CDR2 FQNEAQ (reference sequence). The CDR3 length is 16 residues. The V and J ends lost 3 bases and 1 base respectively, with 13 bases between them. CDR3 DNA sequence: TGTGCCAGCAGCTTGGCAGCAGACAGATCCTACAATGAGCAGTTCTTC. Translating it yields CASSLAADRSYNEQFF.

J is TRBJ2-7 and V is TRBV27; the match to TRBD2 covers 14 bases. CDR1 is MNHEY, CDR2 SMNVEV, per germline (reference sequence). The ends lost 4 bases at V and 2 bases at J; junction bases unmatched: 4. This CDR3 is 16 amino acids long. This CDR3 is CASSYKGLAGAYEQYF. CDR3 in DNA: TGTGCCAGCAGTTACAAGGGACTAGCGGGAGCCTACGAGCAGTACTTC.

The V gene is TRBV6-5, the J gene TRBJ1-1, with D maybe TRBD1 (5 bases). V shed 0 bases and J shed 4 bases, with 12 bases lying between them. CDR1 and CDR2 from the germline V gene are MNHEY and SVGAGI. This CDR3 comprises 15 residues. The CDR3 region is CASSYSEDKSTEAFF. The CDR3 coding sequence is TGTGCCAGCAGTTACTCCGAGGACAAGAGCACTGAAGCTTTCTTT.

The rearrangement links TRBV14 to TRBJ2-7; TRBD1 agrees at 9 bases. This CDR3 comprises 14 residues. Germline V CDR1 and CDR2: SGHDN, FVKESK. V lost 5 bases to trimming and J lost 3 bases; unmatched junction nucleotides: 5. CDR3 sequence: CASSTGQGGYEQYF. Here the CDR3 DNA reads TGTGCCAGCAGCACGGGACAGGGCGGCTACGAGCAGTACTTC.

The chain has TRBV4-3 and TRBJ2-3, with D tentatively TRBD2 (5 bases). V lost 1 base and J lost 8, with 10 bases in between. This CDR3 spans 13 amino acids. Germline-derived CDR1 and CDR2 are LGHNA and YSLEER. The CDR3 protein is CASSQAAEGTQYF. DNA of the CDR3: TGCGCCAGCAGCCAAGCTGCCGAGGGTACGCAGTATTTT.

This chain uses TRBV5-1 with TRBJ2-5; TRBD2 might be the D (5 bases). This CDR3 contains 14 residues. V lost 4 bases and J lost 0, with 10 bases in between. Germline V gene data show CDR1 as SGHRS and CDR2 as YFSETQ. CDR3 region: CASSRSGDQETQYF. The CDR3 coding sequence is TGCGCCAGCAGCCGTTCCGGGGACCAAGAGACCCAGTACTTC.

The chain employs TRBV9 and TRBJ2-3, with TRBD2 matching over 12 bases. The CDR3 runs to 20 residues. Germline values: CDR1 SGDLS, CDR2 YYNGEE. V lost 4 bases to trimming and J lost 0 bases; unmatched junction nucleotides: 15. In DNA, the CDR3 is TGTGCCAGCAGCCGACGAACCACTAGCGGGAGGAACCCTAGCACAGATACGCAGTATTTT. This sequence encodes CASSRRTTSGRNPSTDTQYF.

The chain recombines TRBV19 with TRBJ1-1, with D tentatively TRBD1 (6 bases). Germline V CDR1 and CDR2: LNHDA, SQIVND (reference sequence). The CDR3 has 16 residues. Trimming shortened V by 5 bases and J by 0 bases, and 16 bases separated the two germline ends. The CDR3 loop reads CASSPRQDRMNTEAFF. Written as DNA, the CDR3 is TGTGCCAGTAGTCCCCGACAGGATCGTATGAACACTGAAGCTTTCTTT.

The genes are TRBV4-1 and TRBJ1-1; D remains unclear. Germline V gene data show CDR1 as MGHRA and CDR2 as YSYEKL. The CDR3 length is 12 residues. Trimming left V 4 bases short and J 6 bases short, with 9 bases between. The CDR3 nucleotides are TGCGCCAGCAGCCCCGGTATCTCTGAAGCTTTCTTT. It translates to CASSPGISEAFF.